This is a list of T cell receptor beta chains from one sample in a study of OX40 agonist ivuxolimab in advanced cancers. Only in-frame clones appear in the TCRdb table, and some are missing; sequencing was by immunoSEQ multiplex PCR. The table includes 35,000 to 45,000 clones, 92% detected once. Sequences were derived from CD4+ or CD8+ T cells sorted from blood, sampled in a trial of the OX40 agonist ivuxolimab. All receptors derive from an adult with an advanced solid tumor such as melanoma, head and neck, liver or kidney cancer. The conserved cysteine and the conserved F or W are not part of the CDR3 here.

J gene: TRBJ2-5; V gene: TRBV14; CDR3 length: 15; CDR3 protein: ASSPSFVAGGGETQY
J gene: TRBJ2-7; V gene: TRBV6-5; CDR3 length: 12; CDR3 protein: ASSWGDRGYEQY
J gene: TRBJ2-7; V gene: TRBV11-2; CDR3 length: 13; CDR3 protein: ASSLEAGGLYEQY
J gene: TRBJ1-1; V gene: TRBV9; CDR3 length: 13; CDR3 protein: ASSVGGPWGTEAF
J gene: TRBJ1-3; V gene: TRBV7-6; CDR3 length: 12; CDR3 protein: ASSLTRAGNTIY
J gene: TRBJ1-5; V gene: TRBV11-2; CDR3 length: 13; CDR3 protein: ASSLGTSSGEPQH
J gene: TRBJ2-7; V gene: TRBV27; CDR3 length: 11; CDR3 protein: ASSPGQRNEQY
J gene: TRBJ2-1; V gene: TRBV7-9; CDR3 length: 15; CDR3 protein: ASINLIGTGSPNEQF
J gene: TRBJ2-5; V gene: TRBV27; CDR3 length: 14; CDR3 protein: ASSSRLAGLRETQY
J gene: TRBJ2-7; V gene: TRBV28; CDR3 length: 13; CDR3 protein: ASSFWTGISYEQY
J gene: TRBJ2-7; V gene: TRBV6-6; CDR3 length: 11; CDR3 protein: ASSLAGAYEQY
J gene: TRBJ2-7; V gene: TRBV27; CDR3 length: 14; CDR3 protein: ASSFLGGSGKWEQY
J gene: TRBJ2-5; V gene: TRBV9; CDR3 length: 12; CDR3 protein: ASSVDGREETQY
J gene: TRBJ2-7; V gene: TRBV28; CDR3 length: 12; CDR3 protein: ASSLGTGVGEQY
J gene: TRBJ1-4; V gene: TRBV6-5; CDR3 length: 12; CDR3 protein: ASSYLGQGEKLF
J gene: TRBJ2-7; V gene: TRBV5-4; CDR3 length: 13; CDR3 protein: ASSLGRDAWWEQY
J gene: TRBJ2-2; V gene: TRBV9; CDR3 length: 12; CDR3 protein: ASSAPGTTGELF
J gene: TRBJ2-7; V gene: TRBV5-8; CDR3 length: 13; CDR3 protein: ASSLGLGKTYEQY